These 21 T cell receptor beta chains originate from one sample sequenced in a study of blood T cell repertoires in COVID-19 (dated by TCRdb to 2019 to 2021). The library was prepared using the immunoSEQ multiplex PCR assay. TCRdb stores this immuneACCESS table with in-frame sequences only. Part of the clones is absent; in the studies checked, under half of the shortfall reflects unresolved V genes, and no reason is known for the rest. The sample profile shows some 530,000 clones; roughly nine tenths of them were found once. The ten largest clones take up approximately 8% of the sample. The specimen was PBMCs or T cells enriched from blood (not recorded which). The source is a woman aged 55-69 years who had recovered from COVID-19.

CDR3 nucleotide sequence: TGCGCCAGCAGCCAAGGAACGTTGGGCCTTAACACCGGGGAGCTGTTTTTT. This sequence encodes CASSQGTLGLNTGELFF. The V call is TRBV4-1, the J call TRBJ2-2; no clear D. V lost 1 base to trimming and J lost 2 bases, with 14 bases between them. The CDR3 is made up of 17 amino acids. Germline lookup yields CDR1 MGHRA and CDR2 YSYEKL.

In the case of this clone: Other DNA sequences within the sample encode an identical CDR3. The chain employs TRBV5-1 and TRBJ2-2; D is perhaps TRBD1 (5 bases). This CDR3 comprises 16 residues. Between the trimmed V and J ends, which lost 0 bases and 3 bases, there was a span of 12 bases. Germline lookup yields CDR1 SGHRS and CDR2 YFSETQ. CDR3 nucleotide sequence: TGCGCCAGCAGCTTGGTTGGGCAGGGCGACACCGGGGAGCTGTTTTTT. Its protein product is CASSLVGQGDTGELFF.

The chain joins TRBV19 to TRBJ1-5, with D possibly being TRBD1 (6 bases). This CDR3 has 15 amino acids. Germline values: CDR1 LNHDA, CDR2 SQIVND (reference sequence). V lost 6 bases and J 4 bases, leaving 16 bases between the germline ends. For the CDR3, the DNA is TGTGCCAGTAGCCAAAGGACAGTGTATAATCAGCCCCAGCATTTT. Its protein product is CASSQRTVYNQPQHF.

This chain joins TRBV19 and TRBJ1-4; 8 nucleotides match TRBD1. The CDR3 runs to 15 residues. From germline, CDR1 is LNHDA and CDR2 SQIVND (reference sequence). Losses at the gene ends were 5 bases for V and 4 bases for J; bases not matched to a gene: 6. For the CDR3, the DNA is TGTGCCAGTAGTGAGGGACAGGTCCGTAATGAAAAACTGTTTTTT. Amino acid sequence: CASSEGQVRNEKLFF.

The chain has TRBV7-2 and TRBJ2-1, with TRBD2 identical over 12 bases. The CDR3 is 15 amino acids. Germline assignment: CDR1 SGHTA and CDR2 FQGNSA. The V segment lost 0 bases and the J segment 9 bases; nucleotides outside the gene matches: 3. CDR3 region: CASSLAGTSGSEQFF. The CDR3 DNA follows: TGTGCCAGCAGCTTAGCGGGGACTAGCGGGTCTGAGCAGTTCTTC.

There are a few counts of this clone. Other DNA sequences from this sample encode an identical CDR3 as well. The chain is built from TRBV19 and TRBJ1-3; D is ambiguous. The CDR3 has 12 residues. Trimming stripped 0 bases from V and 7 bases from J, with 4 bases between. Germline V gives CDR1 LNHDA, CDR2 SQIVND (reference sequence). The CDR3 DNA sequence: TGTGCCAGTAGTATAGACCGGAACACCATATATTTT. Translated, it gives CASSIDRNTIYF.

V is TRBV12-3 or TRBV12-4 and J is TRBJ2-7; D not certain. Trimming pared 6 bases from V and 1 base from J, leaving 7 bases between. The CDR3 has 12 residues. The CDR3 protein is CASSPRSYEQYF. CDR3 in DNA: TGTGCCAGCAGCCCGAGGTCCTACGAGCAGTACTTC.

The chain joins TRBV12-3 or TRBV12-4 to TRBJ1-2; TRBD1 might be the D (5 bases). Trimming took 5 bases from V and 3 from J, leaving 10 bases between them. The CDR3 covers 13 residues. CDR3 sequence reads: CASSPDTYYGYTF. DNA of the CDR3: TGTGCCAGCAGTCCGGACACCTACTATGGCTACACCTTC.

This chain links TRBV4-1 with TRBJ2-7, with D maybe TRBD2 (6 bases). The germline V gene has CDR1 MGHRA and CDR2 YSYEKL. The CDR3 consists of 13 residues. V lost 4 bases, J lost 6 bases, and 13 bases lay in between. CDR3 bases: TGCGCCAGCAGCCGGGGGGATTTCGGCGAGCAGTACGTC. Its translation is CASSRGDFGEQYV.

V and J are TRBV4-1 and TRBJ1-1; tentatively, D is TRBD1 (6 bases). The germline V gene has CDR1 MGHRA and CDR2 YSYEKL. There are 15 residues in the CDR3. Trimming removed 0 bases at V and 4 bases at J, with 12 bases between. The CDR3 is CASSQEGAWGTEAFF. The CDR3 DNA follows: TGCGCCAGCAGCCAAGAGGGGGCATGGGGCACTGAAGCTTTCTTT.

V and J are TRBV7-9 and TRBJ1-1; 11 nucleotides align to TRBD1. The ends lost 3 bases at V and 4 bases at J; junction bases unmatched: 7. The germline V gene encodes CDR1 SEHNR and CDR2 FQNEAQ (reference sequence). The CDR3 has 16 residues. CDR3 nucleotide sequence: TGTGCCAGCAGCTTCGGCTCCGGGACAGGGGGCACTGAAGCTTTCTTT. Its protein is CASSFGSGTGGTEAFF.

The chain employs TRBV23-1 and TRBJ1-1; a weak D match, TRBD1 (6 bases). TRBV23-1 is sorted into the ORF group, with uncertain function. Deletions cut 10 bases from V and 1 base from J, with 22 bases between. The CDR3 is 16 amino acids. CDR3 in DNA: TGCGCCACCCTACGGATCACAGGGCGGTCGAACACTGAAGCTTTCTTT. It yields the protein CATLRITGRSNTEAFF.

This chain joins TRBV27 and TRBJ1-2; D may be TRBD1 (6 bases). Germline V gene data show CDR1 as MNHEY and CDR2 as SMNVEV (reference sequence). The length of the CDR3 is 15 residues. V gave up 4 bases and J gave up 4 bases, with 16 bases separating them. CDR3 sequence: CASSSTLTGSYGYTF. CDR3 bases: TGTGCCAGCAGTTCAACCCTCACAGGGAGCTATGGCTACACCTTC.

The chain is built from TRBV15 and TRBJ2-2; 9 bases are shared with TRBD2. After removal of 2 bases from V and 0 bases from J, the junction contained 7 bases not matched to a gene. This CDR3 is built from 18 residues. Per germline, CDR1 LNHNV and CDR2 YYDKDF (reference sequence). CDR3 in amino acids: CATSRRTGGRANTGELFF. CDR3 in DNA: TGTGCCACCAGCAGAAGGACTGGCGGGAGGGCGAACACCGGGGAGCTGTTTTTT.

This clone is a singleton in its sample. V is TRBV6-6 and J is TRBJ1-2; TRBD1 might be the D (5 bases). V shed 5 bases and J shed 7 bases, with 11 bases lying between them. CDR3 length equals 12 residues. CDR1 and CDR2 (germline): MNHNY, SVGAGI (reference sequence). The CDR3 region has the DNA TGTGCCAGCAGTCCAACAGGTTTTGGCTACACCTTC. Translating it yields CASSPTGFGYTF.

CDR3 in amino acids: CASSSDRAAYGYTF. CDR3 sequence (DNA): TGTGCCAGCTCATCCGACAGGGCCGCCTATGGCTACACCTTC. This chain connects TRBV18 to TRBJ1-2, with 7 bases identical to TRBD1. Germline V gene data show CDR1 as KGHSH and CDR2 as LQKENI. CDR3 size: 14 residues. The ends lost 5 bases at V and 4 bases at J; junction bases unmatched: 7. Filled out from reference TRBV18 and TRBJ1-2, the complete variable domain reads NAGVMQNPRHLVRRRGQEARLRCSPMKGHSHVYWYRQLPEEGLKFMVYLQKENIIDESGMPKERFSAEFPKEGPSILRIQQVVRGDSAAYFCASSSDRAAYGYTFGSGTRLTVV.

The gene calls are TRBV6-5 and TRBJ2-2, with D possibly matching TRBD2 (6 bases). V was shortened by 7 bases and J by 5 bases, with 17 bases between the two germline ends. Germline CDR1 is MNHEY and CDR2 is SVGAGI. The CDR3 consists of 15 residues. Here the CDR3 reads CASTGSPQGTGELFF. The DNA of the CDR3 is TGTGCCAGCACCGGGAGCCCCCAAGGTACCGGGGAGCTGTTTTTT.

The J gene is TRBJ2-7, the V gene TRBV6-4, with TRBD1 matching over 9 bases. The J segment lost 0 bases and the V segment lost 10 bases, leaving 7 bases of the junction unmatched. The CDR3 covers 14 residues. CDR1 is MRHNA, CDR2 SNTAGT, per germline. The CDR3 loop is CATTGTGISYEQYV. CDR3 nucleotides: TGTGCCACAACCGGGACAGGGATCTCCTACGAGCAGTACGTC.

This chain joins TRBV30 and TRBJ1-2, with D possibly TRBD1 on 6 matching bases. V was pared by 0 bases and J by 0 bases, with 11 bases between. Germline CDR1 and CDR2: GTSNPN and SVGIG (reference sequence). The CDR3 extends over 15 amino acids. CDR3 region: CAWSVQDRANYGYTF. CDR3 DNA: TGTGCCTGGAGTGTACAGGACAGAGCTAACTATGGCTACACCTTC.

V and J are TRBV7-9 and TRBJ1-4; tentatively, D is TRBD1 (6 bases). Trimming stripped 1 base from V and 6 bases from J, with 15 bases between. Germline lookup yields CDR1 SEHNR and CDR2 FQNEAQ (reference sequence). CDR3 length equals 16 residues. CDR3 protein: CASSLEATGSHEKLFF. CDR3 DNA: TGTGCCAGCAGCTTAGAGGCCACAGGGAGTCATGAAAAACTGTTTTTT.

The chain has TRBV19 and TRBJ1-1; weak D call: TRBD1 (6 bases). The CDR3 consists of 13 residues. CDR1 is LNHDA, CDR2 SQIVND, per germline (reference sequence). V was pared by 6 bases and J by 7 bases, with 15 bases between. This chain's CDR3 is CASRGHLRGEAFF. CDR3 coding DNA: TGTGCCAGTAGGGGACACCTGAGGGGTGAAGCTTTCTTT.